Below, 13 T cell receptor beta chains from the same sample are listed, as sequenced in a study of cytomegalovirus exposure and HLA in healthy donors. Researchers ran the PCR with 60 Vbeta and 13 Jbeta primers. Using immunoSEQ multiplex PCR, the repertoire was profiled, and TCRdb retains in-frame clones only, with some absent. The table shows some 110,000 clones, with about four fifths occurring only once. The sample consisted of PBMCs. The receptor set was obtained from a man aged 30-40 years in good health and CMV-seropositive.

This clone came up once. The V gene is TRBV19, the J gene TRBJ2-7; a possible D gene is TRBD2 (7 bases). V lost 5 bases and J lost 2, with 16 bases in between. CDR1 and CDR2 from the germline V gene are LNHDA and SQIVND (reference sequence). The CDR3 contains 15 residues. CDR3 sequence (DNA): TGTGCCAGTAGTGGGAGGGGGAGATTCCCCTACGAGCAGTACTTC. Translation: CASSGRGRFPYEQYF.

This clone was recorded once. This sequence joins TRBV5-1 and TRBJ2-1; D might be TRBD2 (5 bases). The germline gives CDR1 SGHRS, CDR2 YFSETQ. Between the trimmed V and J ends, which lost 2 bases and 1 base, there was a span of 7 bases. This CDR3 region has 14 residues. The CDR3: CASSFGLSYNEQFF. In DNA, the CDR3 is TGCGCCAGCAGCTTTGGACTTTCCTACAATGAGCAGTTCTTC.

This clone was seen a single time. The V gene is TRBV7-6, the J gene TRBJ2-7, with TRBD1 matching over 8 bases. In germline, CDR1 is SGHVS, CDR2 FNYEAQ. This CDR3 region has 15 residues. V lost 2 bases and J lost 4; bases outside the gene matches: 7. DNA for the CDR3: TGTGCCAGCAGCTTATCACAGGGGGGCGTTTACGAGCAGTACTTC. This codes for CASSLSQGGVYEQYF.

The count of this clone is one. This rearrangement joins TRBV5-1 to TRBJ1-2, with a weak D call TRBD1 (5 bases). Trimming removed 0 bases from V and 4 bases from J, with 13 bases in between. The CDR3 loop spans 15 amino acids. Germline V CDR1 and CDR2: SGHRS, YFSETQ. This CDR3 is CASSLVQGGSYGYTF. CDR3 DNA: TGCGCCAGCAGCTTGGTTCAGGGTGGTTCCTATGGCTACACCTTC.

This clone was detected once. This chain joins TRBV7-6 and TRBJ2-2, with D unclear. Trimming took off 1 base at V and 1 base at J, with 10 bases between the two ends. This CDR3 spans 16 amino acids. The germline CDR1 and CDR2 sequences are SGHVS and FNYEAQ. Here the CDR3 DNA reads TGTGCCAGCAGCTTAGGCTTATGGAGGAACACCGGGGAGCTGTTTTTT. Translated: CASSLGLWRNTGELFF.

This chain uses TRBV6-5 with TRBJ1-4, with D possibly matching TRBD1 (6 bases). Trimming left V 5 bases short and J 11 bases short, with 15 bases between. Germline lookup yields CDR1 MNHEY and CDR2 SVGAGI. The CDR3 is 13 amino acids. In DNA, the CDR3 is TGTGCCAGCAGTCGACAGGTTGTAGGGAAACTGTTTTTT. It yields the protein CASSRQVVGKLFF.

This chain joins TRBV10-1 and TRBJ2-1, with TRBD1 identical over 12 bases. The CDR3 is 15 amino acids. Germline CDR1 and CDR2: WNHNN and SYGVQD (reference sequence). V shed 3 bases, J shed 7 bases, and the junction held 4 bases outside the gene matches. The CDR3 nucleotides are TGCGCCAGCAGTGAACCGGGACAGGGGGCGAATGAGCAGTTCTTC. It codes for CASSEPGQGANEQFF.

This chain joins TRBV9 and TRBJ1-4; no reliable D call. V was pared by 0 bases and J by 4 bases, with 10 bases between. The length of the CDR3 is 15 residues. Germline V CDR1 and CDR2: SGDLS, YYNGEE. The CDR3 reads CASSVDGGFNEKLFF. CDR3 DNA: TGTGCCAGCAGCGTAGATGGAGGGTTTAATGAAAAACTGTTTTTT.

The CDR3 reads CASSSAVQGVNQPQHF. CDR3 sequence (DNA): TGTGCCAGCAGTTCGGCCGTACAGGGCGTCAATCAGCCCCAGCATTTT. The J gene is TRBJ1-5, the V gene TRBV28; D perhaps matches TRBD1 (6 bases). The length of the CDR3 is 16 residues. The germline V gene has CDR1 MDHEN and CDR2 SYDVKM. Trimming shortened V by 4 bases and J by 3 bases, and 16 bases separated the two germline ends.

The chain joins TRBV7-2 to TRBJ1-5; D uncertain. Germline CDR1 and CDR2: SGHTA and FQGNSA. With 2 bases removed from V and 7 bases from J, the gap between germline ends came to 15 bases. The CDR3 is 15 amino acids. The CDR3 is CASSLTVDLGQPQHF. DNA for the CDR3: TGTGCCAGCAGCTTAACTGTAGACTTAGGACAGCCCCAGCATTTT.

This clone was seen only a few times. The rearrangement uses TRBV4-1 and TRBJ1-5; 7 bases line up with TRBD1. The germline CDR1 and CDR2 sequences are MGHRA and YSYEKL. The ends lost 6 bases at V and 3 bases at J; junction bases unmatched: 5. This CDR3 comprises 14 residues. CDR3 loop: CASRATGFNQPQHF. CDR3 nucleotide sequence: TGCGCCAGCAGAGCGACAGGGTTCAATCAGCCCCAGCATTTT.

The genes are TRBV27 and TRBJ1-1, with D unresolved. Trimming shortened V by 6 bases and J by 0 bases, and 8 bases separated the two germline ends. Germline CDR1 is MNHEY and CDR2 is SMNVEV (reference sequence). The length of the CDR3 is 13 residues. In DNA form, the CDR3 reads TGTGCCAGCAGCGTACAGATGAACACTGAAGCTTTCTTT. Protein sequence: CASSVQMNTEAFF.

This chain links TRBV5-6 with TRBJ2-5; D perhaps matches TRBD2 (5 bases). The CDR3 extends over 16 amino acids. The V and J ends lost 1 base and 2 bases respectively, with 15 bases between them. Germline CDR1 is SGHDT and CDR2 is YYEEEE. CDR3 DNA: TGTGCCAGCAGCTTGTTTCTAGCCGATCGGCAAGAGACCCAGTACTTC. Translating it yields CASSLFLADRQETQYF.